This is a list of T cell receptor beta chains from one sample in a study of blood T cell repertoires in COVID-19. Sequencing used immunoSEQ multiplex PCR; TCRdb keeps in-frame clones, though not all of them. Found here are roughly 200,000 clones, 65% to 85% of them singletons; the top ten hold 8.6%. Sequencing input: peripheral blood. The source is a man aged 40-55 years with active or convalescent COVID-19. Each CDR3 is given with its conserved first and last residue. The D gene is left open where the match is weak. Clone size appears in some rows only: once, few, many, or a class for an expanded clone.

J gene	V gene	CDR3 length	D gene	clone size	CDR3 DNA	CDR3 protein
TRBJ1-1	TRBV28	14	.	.	TGTGCCAGCAGGTGGGGACAAGTGAACACTGAAGCTTTCTTT	CASRWGQVNTEAFF
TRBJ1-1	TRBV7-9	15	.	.	TGTGCCAGCAGCTTGAGGGCTGACGGGAACACTGAAGCTTTCTTT	CASSLRADGNTEAFF
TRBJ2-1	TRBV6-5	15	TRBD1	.	TGTGCCAGCAGACCGGGACAGGGGGAAAATAGTGAGCAGTTCTTC	CASRPGQGENSEQFF
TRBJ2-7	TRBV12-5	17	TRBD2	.	TGTGCTAGTGGTTTGGTACGGGCTAGCGGGGGCTCCTACGAGCAGTACTTC	CASGLVRASGGSYEQYF
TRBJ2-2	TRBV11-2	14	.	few	TGTGCCAGCAGCGCCCACGGGACATCCGGGGAGCTGTTTTTT	CASSAHGTSGELFF
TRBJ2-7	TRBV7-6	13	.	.	TGTGCCAGCAGCTTAGCTAAGAGCTACGAGCAGTACTTC	CASSLAKSYEQYF
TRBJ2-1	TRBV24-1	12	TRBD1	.	TGTGCCACCTCAGGGGGATTCAATGAGCAGTTCTTC	CATSGGFNEQFF
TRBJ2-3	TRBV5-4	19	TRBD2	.	TGTGCCAGCAGCGTCAATGGGGTAGCGGGGGCGCCGGGCACAGATACGCAGTATTTT	CASSVNGVAGAPGTDTQYF
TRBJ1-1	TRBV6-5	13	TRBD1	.	TGTGCCAGTGCACAGGGGGTTAACACTGAAGCTTTCTTT	CASAQGVNTEAFF
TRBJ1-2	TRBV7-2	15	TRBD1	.	TGTGCCAGCAGCTTCGGACAGGGAGTAAGGAGGGGCTACACCTTC	CASSFGQGVRRGYTF
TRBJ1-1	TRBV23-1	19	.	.	TGCGCCAGCAGAACCGAGACCCTCCTGGGTTCCGGACAGACCACTGAAGCTTTCTTT	CASRTETLLGSGQTTEAFF
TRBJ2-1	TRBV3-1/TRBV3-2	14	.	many	TGTGCCAGCAGCCGTGCGGGTTCAGGACGTGAGCAGTTCTTC	CASSRAGSGREQFF
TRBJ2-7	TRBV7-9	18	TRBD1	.	TGTGCCAGCAGCCTAACCGGGACGGGGACAGGGAAAACCTACGAGCAGTACTTC	CASSLTGTGTGKTYEQYF
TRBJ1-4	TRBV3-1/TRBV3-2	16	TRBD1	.	TGTGCCAGCAGCCCAAGGTCCGGGACAGGGAATGAAAAACTGTTTTTT	CASSPRSGTGNEKLFF
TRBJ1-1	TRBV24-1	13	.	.	TGTGCCACCAGTGATTTGGCAGTTTCCGGGATCCACTTT	CATSDLAVSGIHF
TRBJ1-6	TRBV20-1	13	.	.	TGCAGTGCTAGTGAACAGGATAATTCACCCCTCCACTTT	CSASEQDNSPLHF
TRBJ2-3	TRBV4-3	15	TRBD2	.	TGCGCCAGCAGCAACGGGGGGACGTGGACAGATACGCAGTATTTT	CASSNGGTWTDTQYF
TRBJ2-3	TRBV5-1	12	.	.	TGCGCCAGCAGCTTGGCAACAGATACGCAGTATTTT	CASSLATDTQYF
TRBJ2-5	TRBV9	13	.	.	TGTGCCAGCAGCGTGAACAATCAAGAGACCCAGTACTTC	CASSVNNQETQYF
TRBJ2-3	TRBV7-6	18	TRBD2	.	TGTGCCAGCAGCTTAGCGAGTAGCGGGGGGGCTAGCACAGATACGCAGTATTTT	CASSLASSGGASTDTQYF
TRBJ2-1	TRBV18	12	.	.	TGTGCCAGCTCACGAGAGGGTAGTGAGCAGTTCTTC	CASSREGSEQFF
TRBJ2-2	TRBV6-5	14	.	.	TGTGCCAGCAGCCCCTCCTGGGCTATCGGGGAGCTGTTTTTT	CASSPSWAIGELFF
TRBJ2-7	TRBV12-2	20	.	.	TGTGCAAGTCGCCCCCTTTCGAGGACAGGGTCTGTTGTAGGTGCCTACGAGCAGTACTTC	CASRPLSRTGSVVGAYEQYF
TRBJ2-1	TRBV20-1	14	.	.	TGCAGTGCTAGTCGAGGGGGAAGTTACAATGAGCAGTTCTTC	CSASRGGSYNEQFF
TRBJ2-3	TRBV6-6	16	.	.	TGTGCCAGCAGTTCGGGGGAACGGACCTTTTTAGATACGCAGTATTTT	CASSSGERTFLDTQYF
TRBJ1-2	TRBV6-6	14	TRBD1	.	TGTGCCAGCAGTTACTCGACGACAGGGAGAGGCTACACCTTC	CASSYSTTGRGYTF
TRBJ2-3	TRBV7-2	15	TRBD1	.	TGTGCCAGCAGCGCCACACGACAGGGAACAGATACGCAGTATTTT	CASSATRQGTDTQYF
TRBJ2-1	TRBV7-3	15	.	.	TGTGCCAGCAGCTTAACGAGCGGTGTGGAGAATGAGCAGTTCTTC	CASSLTSGVENEQFF
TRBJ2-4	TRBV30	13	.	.	TGTGCCTGGGGACGTGGAGGGGTGGACATTCAGTACTTC	CAWGRGGVDIQYF
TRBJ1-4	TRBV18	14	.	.	TGTGCCAGCTCACCCACACAACAGGGTGAAAAACTGTTTTTT	CASSPTQQGEKLFF
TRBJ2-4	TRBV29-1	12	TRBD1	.	TGCAGCGTTGGACAGGGCCAAAACATTCAGTACTTC	CSVGQGQNIQYF
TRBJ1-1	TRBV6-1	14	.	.	TGTGCCAGCAGTGAAGCGGCAGGGAAAACTGAAGCTTTCTTT	CASSEAAGKTEAFF